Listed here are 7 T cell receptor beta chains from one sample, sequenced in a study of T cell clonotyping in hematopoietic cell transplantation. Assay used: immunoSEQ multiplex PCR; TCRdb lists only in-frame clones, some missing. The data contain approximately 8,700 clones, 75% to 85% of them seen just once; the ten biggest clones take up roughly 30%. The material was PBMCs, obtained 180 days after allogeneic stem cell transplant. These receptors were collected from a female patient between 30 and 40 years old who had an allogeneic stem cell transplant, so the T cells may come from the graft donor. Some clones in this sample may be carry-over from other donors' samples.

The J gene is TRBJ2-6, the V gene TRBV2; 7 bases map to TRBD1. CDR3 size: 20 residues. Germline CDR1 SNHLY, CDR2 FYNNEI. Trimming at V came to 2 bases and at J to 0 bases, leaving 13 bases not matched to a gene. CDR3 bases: TGTGCCAGCAGTGAAAGTGATTTAGGGACAGTCCGCTCTGGGGCCAACGTCCTGACTTTC. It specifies CASSESDLGTVRSGANVLTF.

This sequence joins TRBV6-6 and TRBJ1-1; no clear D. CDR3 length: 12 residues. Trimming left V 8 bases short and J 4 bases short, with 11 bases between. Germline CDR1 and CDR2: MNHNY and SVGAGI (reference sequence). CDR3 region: CASGETFTEAFF. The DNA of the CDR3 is TGTGCCAGCGGCGAGACATTCACTGAAGCTTTCTTT.

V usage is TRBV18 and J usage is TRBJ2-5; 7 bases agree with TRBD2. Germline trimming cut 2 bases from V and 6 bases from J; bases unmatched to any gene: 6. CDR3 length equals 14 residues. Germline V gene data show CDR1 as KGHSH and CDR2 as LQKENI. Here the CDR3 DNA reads TGTGCCAGCTCACCAGTAGGACTAGAGAAGACCCAGTACTTC. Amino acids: CASSPVGLEKTQYF.

The DNA for the CDR3 is TGTGCCAGCGGCTCACAGGCAACGAACACTGAAGCTTTCTTT. It specifies CASGSQATNTEAFF. V and J are TRBV7-9 and TRBJ1-1, with a tentative D call TRBD1 (5 bases). The length of the CDR3 is 14 residues. The ends were cut back, 8 bases at V and 1 base at J, with 14 bases in the middle. The V gene's germline CDR1 is SEHNR and CDR2 FQNEAQ (reference sequence). The full variable domain, with the rest looked up from reference TRBV7-9 and TRBJ1-1, is DTGVSQNPRHKITKRGQNVTFRCDPISEHNRLYWYRQTLGQGPEFLTYFQNEAQLEKSRLLSDRFSAERPKGSFSTLEIQRTEQGDSAMYLCASGSQATNTEAFFGQGTRLTVV.

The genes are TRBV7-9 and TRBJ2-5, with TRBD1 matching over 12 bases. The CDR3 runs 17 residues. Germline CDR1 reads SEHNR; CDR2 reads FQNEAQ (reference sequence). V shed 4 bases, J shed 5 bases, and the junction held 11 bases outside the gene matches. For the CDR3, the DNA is TGTGCCAGCAGCTCCATTTGGGGACAGGGGGCGAAGGAGACCCAGTACTTC. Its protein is CASSSIWGQGAKETQYF.

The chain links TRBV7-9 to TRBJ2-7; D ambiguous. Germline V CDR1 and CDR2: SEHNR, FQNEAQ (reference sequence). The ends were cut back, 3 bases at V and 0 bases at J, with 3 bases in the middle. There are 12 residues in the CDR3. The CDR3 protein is CASSFNSYEQYF. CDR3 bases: TGTGCCAGCAGCTTTAACTCCTACGAGCAGTACTTC.

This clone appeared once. The CDR3: CATGRLADGETQYF. CDR3 sequence (DNA): TGTGCCACAGGTCGACTAGCCGACGGGGAGACCCAGTACTTC. The rearrangement joins TRBV9 to TRBJ2-5; 7 nucleotides agree with TRBD2. CDR1 and CDR2 from the germline V gene are SGDLS and YYNGEE. The V segment lost 9 bases and the J segment 5 bases; nucleotides outside the gene matches: 13. The CDR3 covers 14 residues.